This T cell receptor (beta chain) was sequenced in a study of blood T cell repertoires in COVID-19. At the level of the study: COVID-19 samples, acute and convalescent, were from the United States, Italy and Spain. In each case, the material was cDNA or gDNA derived from T cells, B-cell-depleted T cells, or PBMCs.

The method was immunoSEQ multiplex PCR; TCRdb's version includes in-frame clones alone and lacks a portion of them. The sample lists approximately 110,000 clones; around 83% were seen once. The origin of this receptor is a woman aged 60-75 years with COVID-19, enrolled during active disease. The sample was peripheral blood.

The CDR3 here is CASGTPLETQYF. The CDR3 nucleotides read TGTGCCAGCGGGACACCCCTAGAGACCCAGTACTTC. The V gene is TRBV5-5, the J gene TRBJ2-5; maybe TRBD1 (6 bases). Deletions cut 7 bases from V and 4 bases from J, with 11 bases between. From germline, CDR1 is SGHKS and CDR2 YYEKEE (reference sequence). The CDR3 totals 12 residues.